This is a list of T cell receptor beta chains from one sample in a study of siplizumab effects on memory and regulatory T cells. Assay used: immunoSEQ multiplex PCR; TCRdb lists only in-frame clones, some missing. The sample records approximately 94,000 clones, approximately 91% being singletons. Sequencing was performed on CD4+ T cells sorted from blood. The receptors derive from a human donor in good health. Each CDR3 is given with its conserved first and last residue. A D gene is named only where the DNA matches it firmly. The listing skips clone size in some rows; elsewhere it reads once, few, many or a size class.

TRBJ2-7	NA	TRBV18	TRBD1	TGTGCCAGCTCACCATGGGGACAGTCGCTTAACGAGCAGTACTTC	CASSPWGQSLNEQYF
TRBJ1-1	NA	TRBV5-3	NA	TGTGCCAGAAGCTTGGGGGGGACTGAAGCTTTCTTT	CARSLGGTEAFF
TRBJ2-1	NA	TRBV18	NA	TGTGCCAGCGCCCGACAAGACAATGAGCAGTTCTTC	CASARQDNEQFF
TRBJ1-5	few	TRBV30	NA	TGTGCCTGGAGTAGCGGGGCTATCAATCAGCCCCAGCATTTT	CAWSSGAINQPQHF
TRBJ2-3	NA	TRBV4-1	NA	TGCGCCAGCAGCCAAGGGTCCCCCCGCCCAACAGATACGCAGTATTTT	CASSQGSPRPTDTQYF
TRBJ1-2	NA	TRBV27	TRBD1	TGTGCCAGCAGTTTTGGCAGGGGGCTGGGCGGCTACACCTTC	CASSFGRGLGGYTF
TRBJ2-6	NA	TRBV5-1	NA	TGCGCCAGCAGTTTCTCGGCCCCTGGGGCCAACGTCCTGACTTTC	CASSFSAPGANVLTF
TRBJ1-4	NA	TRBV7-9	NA	TGTGCCAGCAGCTCCCAGGAGGGTTTAGGTGAAAAACTGTTTTTT	CASSSQEGLGEKLFF
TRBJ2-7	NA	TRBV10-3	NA	TGTGCCATCAGTGAGGTGACAGACTCCTACGAGCAGTACTTC	CAISEVTDSYEQYF
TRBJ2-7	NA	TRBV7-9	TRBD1	TGTGCCAGCAGCTCCAAAGACGGGACAGGAAATTCCTACGAGCAGTACTTC	CASSSKDGTGNSYEQYF
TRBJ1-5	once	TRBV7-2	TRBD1	TGTGCCAGCAGCCCAGGGGGTAGCAATCAGCCCCAGCATTTT	CASSPGGSNQPQHF
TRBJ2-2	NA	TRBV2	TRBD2	TGTGCCAGCAGACTAGCGGATAACACCGGGGAGCTGTTTTTT	CASRLADNTGELFF
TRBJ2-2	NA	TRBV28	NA	TGTGCCAGCAGTCCACAGCGCAGGGGGGTGATAACCGGGGAGCTGTTTTTT	CASSPQRRGVITGELFF
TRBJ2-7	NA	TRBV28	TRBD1	TGTGCCAGCAGTCCCCAGGGGAAGGGACAGGGGGCGGGGGAGCAGTACTTC	CASSPQGKGQGAGEQYF
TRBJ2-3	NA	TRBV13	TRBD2	TGTGCCAGCAGCTCAAAGCCCGGACTAGCGGGGGGGCCCCCGCGGGATACGCAGTATTTT	CASSSKPGLAGGPPRDTQYF
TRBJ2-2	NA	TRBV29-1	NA	TGCAGCGTTGGCACGACCGGGGAGCTGTTTTTT	CSVGTTGELFF
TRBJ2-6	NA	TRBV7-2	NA	TGTGCCAGCAGCTTGGGGCCGGGGGCTGGGGCCAACGTCCTGACTTTC	CASSLGPGAGANVLTF
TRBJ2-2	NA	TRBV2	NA	TGTGCCAGCAGGGCAGGGACCACCGGGGAGCTGTTTTTT	CASRAGTTGELFF
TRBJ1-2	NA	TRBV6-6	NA	TGTGCCAGCAGTTATCTGGGGGGCATTAACTATGGCTACACCTTC	CASSYLGGINYGYTF
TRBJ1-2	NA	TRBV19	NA	TGTGCCAGTAGTATAGATCCAACCAATAACTATGGCTACACCTTC	CASSIDPTNNYGYTF
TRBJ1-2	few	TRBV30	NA	TGTGCCTGGAGTAGATCCGGGGGAAACGCCTATGGCTACACCTTC	CAWSRSGGNAYGYTF
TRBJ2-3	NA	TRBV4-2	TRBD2	TGTGCCAGCAGCCGATTTTTAGCGGGGGGGACTTCTGAAGATACGCAGTATTTT	CASSRFLAGGTSEDTQYF
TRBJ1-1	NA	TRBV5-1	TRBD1	TGCGCCAGCAGCCGAGGACAGGGTTTTGGAGCTTTCTTT	CASSRGQGFGAFF
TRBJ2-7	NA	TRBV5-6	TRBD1	TGTGCCAGCAGGGAAAGGGGACAGGGTAAAGACGAGCAGTACTTC	CASRERGQGKDEQYF
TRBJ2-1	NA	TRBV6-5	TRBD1	TGTGCCAGCAGTTACTTACAGGGGAGCCCCTACAATGAGCAGTTCTTC	CASSYLQGSPYNEQFF
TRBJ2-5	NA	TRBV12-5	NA	TGTGCTAGTGGTCCTTGGTCAGGAGAGACCCAGTACTTC	CASGPWSGETQYF
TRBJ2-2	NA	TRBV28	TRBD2	TGTGCCAGCAGCACCGGGGGGGCGGACACCGGGGAGCTGTTTTTT	CASSTGGADTGELFF
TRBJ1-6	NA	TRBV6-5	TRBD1	TGTGCCAGCAGTTACGGGAGGGGACAGGGAGATTCACCCCTCCACTTT	CASSYGRGQGDSPLHF
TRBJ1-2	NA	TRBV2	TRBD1	TGTGCCAGCCTGCGGGACAGGCGAATCTATGGCTACACCTTC	CASLRDRRIYGYTF
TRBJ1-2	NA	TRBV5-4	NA	TGTGCCAGCAGCTTGGTCCCAGATCGTACTAACTATGGCTACACCTTC	CASSLVPDRTNYGYTF
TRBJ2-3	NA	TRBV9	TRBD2	TGTGCCAGCAGCGCCCCGGGAGGGGGAGATACGCAGTATTTT	CASSAPGGGDTQYF
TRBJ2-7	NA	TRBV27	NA	TGTGCCAGCATTTTAGGTTGGGACGAGCAGTACTTC	CASILGWDEQYF
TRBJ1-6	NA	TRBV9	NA	TGTGCCAGCAGCGTAACTGCCCAGGGCTTACTTTCACCCCTCCACTTT	CASSVTAQGLLSPLHF
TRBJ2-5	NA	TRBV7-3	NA	TGTGCCAGCAGCTCAAACGGACTTACGGAGACCCAGTACTTC	CASSSNGLTETQYF
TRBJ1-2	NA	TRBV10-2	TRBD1	TGCGCCAGCAGAGGGACAGTAAACTCTTATGGCTACACCTTC	CASRGTVNSYGYTF
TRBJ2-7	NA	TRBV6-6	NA	TGTGCCAGCAGGCACCCTAGGGGTGGCTCCTACGAGCAGTACTTC	CASRHPRGGSYEQYF
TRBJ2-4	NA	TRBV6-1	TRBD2	TGTGCCAGCAGTGAAGTATCAGCGGGGGGAGCCAAAAACATTCAGTACTTC	CASSEVSAGGAKNIQYF
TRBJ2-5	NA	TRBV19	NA	TGTGCCAGTAGTGAATCTTGGGGCTGGGAGACCCAGTACTTC	CASSESWGWETQYF
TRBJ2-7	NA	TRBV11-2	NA	TGTGCCAGCAGCTTAGATCAACTGGATACCTACGAGCAGTACTTC	CASSLDQLDTYEQYF
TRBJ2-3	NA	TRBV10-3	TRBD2	TGTGCCATCAGTGAGTCGTTTCGGGGGGGCACAGATACGCAGTATTTT	CAISESFRGGTDTQYF
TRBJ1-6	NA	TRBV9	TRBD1	TGTGCCAGCAGTAACTGGGACAGCCTCAATTCACCCCTCCACTTT	CASSNWDSLNSPLHF
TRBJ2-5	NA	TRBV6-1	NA	TGTGCCAGCAGTGAAACAGGCGTTTGGGGAGAGACCCAGTACTTC	CASSETGVWGETQYF
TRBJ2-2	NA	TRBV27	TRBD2	TGTGCCAGCAGTTCCACTAGCGGGGGGGCGGTCGGGGAGCTGTTTTTT	CASSSTSGGAVGELFF
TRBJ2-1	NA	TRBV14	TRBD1	TGTGCCAGCAGTCTAACCCGCGGGACAGGGCACAATGAGCAGTTCTTC	CASSLTRGTGHNEQFF
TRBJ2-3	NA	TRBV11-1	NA	TGTGCCAGCAGCTTGAGAGGGACCACAGATACGCAGTATTTT	CASSLRGTTDTQYF
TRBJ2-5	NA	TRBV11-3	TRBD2	TGTGCCAGCAGCCCAAGCGGGAGCAAAGAGACCCAGTACTTC	CASSPSGSKETQYF
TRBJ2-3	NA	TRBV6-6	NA	TGTGCCAGCAGTTACGTGGGCTCCTCAGATACGCAGTATTTT	CASSYVGSSDTQYF
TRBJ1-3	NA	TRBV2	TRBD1	TGTGCCGGACAGGATTTCTCTGGAAACACCATATATTTT	CAGQDFSGNTIYF
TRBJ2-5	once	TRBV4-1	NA	TGCGCCAGCAGCCAAGGGAGGCGGGGAAGCGAACAAGAGACCCAGTACTTC	CASSQGRRGSEQETQYF
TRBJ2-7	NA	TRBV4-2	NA	TGTGCCAGCAGCCAAGATTGGGACGAGCAGTACTTC	CASSQDWDEQYF
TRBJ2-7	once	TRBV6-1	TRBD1	TGTGCCAGCAGTTCCGGGACAGGAAACTACGAGCAGTACTTC	CASSSGTGNYEQYF
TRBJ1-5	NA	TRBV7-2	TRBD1	TGTGCCAGCAGCTACATGGACAGGTCTCAACCCCAGCATTTT	CASSYMDRSQPQHF
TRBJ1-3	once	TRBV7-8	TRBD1	TGTGCCAGCACCCAGGGGGCTGGAAACACCATATATTTT	CASTQGAGNTIYF